The rows below give T cell receptor beta chains drawn from one sample of a study of graft-versus-host responses after intestinal transplantation. Using immunoSEQ multiplex PCR, the repertoire was profiled, and TCRdb retains in-frame clones only, with some absent. The table shows over 60,000 clones, with 80% to 95% occurring only once. Material: bone marrow, obtained 734 days after intestinal transplantation. These receptors all stem from a human patient who received an intestinal transplant, so some T cells may come from the graft donor. Each CDR3 is given with its conserved first and last residue. A D gene is named only where the DNA matches it firmly. Only part of the rows carry a size: once, few, many, or a class if the clone is expanded.

>.|.|TRBV7-9|11|TRBJ2-2
CASTKTGELFF
TGTGCCAGCACTAAAACCGGGGAGCTGTTTTTT
>.|.|TRBV5-6|16|TRBJ2-7
CASSLAGGFLVYEQYF
TGTGCCAGCAGCTTGGCGGGCGGGTTTCTGGTCTACGAGCAGTACTTC
>TRBD2|.|TRBV6-1|17|TRBJ2-4
CASSGLAGPFSKNIQYF
TGTGCCAGCAGTGGATTAGCGGGACCTTTTTCCAAAAACATTCAGTACTTC
>TRBD2|.|TRBV6-5|14|TRBJ2-7
CASSQSSGSYEQYF
TGTGCCAGCAGTCAGTCTAGCGGCTCCTACGAGCAGTACTTC
>.|.|TRBV28|16|TRBJ1-4
CASSPEAWTDNEKLFF
TGTGCCAGCAGCCCAGAAGCGTGGACAGATAATGAAAAACTGTTTTTT
>.|.|TRBV28|14|TRBJ1-5
CASSTGPLGQPQHF
TGTGCCAGCAGTACAGGGCCGTTGGGGCAGCCCCAGCATTTT
>.|.|TRBV27|15|TRBJ1-2
CASSSILDGYYGYTF
TGTGCCAGCAGTTCCATCCTAGACGGATACTATGGCTACACCTTC
>.|.|TRBV12-5|17|TRBJ2-7
CASGLVQLLERTYEQYF
TGTGCTAGTGGTTTGGTCCAATTGCTGGAGAGGACCTACGAGCAGTACTTC
>.|.|TRBV7-9|14|TRBJ1-1
CASSKGLAGSEAFF
TGTGCCAGCAGCAAGGGACTCGCGGGGTCTGAAGCTTTCTTT
>.|.|TRBV11-2|15|TRBJ2-1
CASRPLQGKGHEQFF
TGTGCCAGCAGACCGCTACAGGGTAAAGGTCATGAGCAGTTCTTC
>.|.|TRBV28|14|TRBJ2-3
CASSFLQGTDTQYF
TGTGCCAGCAGTTTCCTACAGGGAACAGATACGCAGTATTTT
>.|.|TRBV10-2|11|TRBJ1-4
CASRGQEKLFF
TGCGCCAGCAGAGGACAGGAAAAACTGTTTTTT
>.|.|TRBV7-6|16|TRBJ2-2
CASSLQAGSDTGELFF
TGTGCCAGCAGCTTACAGGCCGGTAGTGACACCGGGGAGCTGTTTTTT
>TRBD2|.|TRBV11-1|15|TRBJ2-5
CASSFAGGIQETQYF
TGTGCCAGCAGCTTTGCGGGAGGTATCCAAGAGACCCAGTACTTC
>.|.|TRBV4-1|16|TRBJ1-3
CASSQALAGAGNTIYF
TGCGCCAGCAGCCAAGCCCTCGCAGGGGCTGGAAACACCATATATTTT
>.|.|TRBV5-4|14|TRBJ2-5
CASRRLVAEETQYF
TGTGCCAGCAGGAGACTAGTGGCAGAAGAGACCCAGTACTTC
>.|.|TRBV5-5|16|TRBJ1-1
CASSLGSWRMNTEAFF
TGTGCCAGCAGCTTGGGATCGTGGCGGATGAACACTGAAGCTTTCTTT
>.|few|TRBV27|13|TRBJ2-7
CASSLDGPYEQYF
TGTGCCAGCAGTTTAGACGGACCCTACGAGCAGTACTTC
>.|.|TRBV7-9|14|TRBJ1-4
CASSLVQYNEKLFF
TGTGCCAGCAGCTTAGTTCAGTATAATGAAAAACTGTTTTTT
>.|.|TRBV5-1|14|TRBJ2-2
CASRNPSGGGELFF
TGCGCCAGCAGAAATCCTTCGGGTGGCGGGGAGCTGTTTTTT
>.|.|TRBV5-1|14|TRBJ2-5
CASSLEAGKETQYF
TGCGCCAGCAGCTTGGAGGCAGGGAAAGAGACCCAGTACTTC
>.|.|TRBV28|15|TRBJ2-7
CASSLFGGRSYEQYF
TGTGCCAGCAGTTTATTTGGGGGACGCTCCTACGAGCAGTACTTC
>.|.|TRBV18|15|TRBJ2-3
CASSPPLVEGDTQYF
TGTGCCAGCTCACCACCGCTAGTGGAAGGAGATACGCAGTATTTT
>.|.|TRBV11-2|15|TRBJ2-2
CASSLDSSSTGELFF
TGTGCCAGCAGCTTAGATTCGTCCTCCACCGGGGAGCTGTTTTTT
>TRBD1|.|TRBV7-3|14|TRBJ2-1
CASSRTGEGGEQFF
TGTGCCAGCAGTAGGACAGGGGAAGGAGGTGAGCAGTTCTTC
>.|.|TRBV9|14|TRBJ1-4
CASSSEGGGEKLFF
TGTGCCAGCAGCTCCGAGGGGGGAGGCGAAAAACTGTTTTTT
>.|.|TRBV19|11|TRBJ2-1
CASTSDSEQFF
TGTGCCAGTACCTCAGACAGTGAGCAGTTCTTC
>TRBD1|.|TRBV13|14|TRBJ1-6
CASSRRDRGGPLHF
TGTGCCAGCAGCCGACGGGACAGGGGAGGACCCCTCCACTTT
>.|few|TRBV11-2|17|TRBJ1-6
CASSISGGAGLGSPLHF
TGTGCCAGCAGCATCAGTGGGGGGGCAGGCCTGGGTTCACCCCTCCACTTT